The clone carrying this T cell receptor (beta chain) was counted at least ten times. Its cognate antigen is unknown. The data stem from a study of T cells after posttransplantation cyclophosphamide. Findings and limits, study-wide: TRB overlap between skin or GI tissue T cells and blood was limited. Recipient CMV seropositivity and CMV reactivation strongly tracked TRB clonality. Later blood repertoires were often dominated by clones from the donor CD8+ memory compartment.

The related graft donor's blood sample was taken on the day of bone marrow donation. The protocol was immunoSEQ multiplex PCR, while the TCRdb copy is restricted to in-frame clones and leaves out a portion. The sample has fewer than 55,000 clones, none seen only once; the top ten hold approximately 2.4%. CDR3 length: 15 amino acids. Germline loops: CDR1 KGHSH, CDR2 LQKENI. V lost 0 bases and J 4 bases, leaving 12 bases between the germline ends. Sequencing was carried out using PBMCs. This receptor was obtained from a man aged 40-50 years in good health, CMV-negative, and a related stem cell transplant donor. This chain connects TRBV18 to TRBJ1-1; tentatively, D is TRBD1 (6 bases). The CDR3 loop reads CASSPPAQGRTEAFF. The CDR3, as DNA: TGTGCCAGCTCACCACCGGCACAGGGACGCACTGAAGCTTTCTTT.